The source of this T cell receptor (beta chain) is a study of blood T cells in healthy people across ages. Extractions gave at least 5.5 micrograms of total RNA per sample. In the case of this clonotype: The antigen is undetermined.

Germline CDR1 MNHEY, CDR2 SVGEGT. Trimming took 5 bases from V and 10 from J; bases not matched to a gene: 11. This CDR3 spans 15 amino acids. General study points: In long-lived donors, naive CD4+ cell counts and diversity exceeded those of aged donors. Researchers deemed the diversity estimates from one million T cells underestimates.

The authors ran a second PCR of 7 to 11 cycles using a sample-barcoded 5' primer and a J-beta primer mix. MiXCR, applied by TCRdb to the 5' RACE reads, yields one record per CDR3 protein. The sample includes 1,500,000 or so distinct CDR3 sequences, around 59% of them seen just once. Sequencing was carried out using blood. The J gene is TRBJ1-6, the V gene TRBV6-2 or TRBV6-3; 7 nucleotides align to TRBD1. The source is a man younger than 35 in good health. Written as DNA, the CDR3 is TGTGCCAGCAGTAGACAGGGAAGATCAAGCTCACCCCTCCACTTT. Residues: CASSRQGRSSSPLHF.